Below are 9 T cell receptor beta chains sequenced from a single sample in a study of early T cells in non-severe SARS-CoV-2 infection. TCRdb independently ran MiXCR on the 5' RACE reads; one entry per CDR3 protein. The table has under 100,000 distinct CDR3 sequences, approximately 11% seen once. Sample: whole blood. These receptors all stem from an adult who was a healthcare worker with PCR-confirmed SARS-CoV-2 infection or an uninfected control (not recorded which).

This clonotype has only a few counts. The chain joins TRBV7-9 to TRBJ1-1, with 11 bases matching TRBD1. This CDR3 comprises 16 residues. Trimming cost V 6 bases and J 5 bases; bases outside gene matches: 11. Germline V gives CDR1 SEHNR, CDR2 FQNEAQ (reference sequence). CDR3 nucleotides: TGTGCCAGCAGTACTCACGGACAGGGGGCGAGGACTGAAGCTTTCTTT. It yields the protein CASSTHGQGARTEAFF.

This clonotype has more than one count but fewer than ten. The gene calls are TRBV2 and TRBJ2-5; D might be TRBD1 (6 bases). Germline V gives CDR1 SNHLY, CDR2 FYNNEI. The CDR3 totals 16 residues. The V and J ends lost 0 bases and 5 bases respectively, with 16 bases between them. The CDR3 loop reads CASSEALNRDAETQYF. The DNA of the CDR3 is TGTGCCAGCAGTGAAGCTTTAAACAGGGACGCGGAGACCCAGTACTTC.

This clonotype was picked up a small number of times. One junction end does not reproduce the germline sequence, and a read error may be involved. This CDR3 reads CASSETEANPPGNF. The CDR3 DNA sequence: TGTGCCAGCAGTGAAACTGAGGCAAACCCACCGGGGAACTTC. J is TRBJ2-7 and V is TRBV2; D might be TRBD2 (5 bases). The CDR3 runs to 14 residues. Germline values: CDR1 SNHLY, CDR2 FYNNEI. Variable domain in full (rest from reference TRBV2 and TRBJ2-7): EPEVTQTPSHQVTQMGQEVILRCVPISNHLYFYWYRQILGQKVEFLVSFYNNEISEKSEIFDDQFSVERPDGSNFTLKIRSTKLEDSAMYFCASSETEANPPGNFGPGTRLTVT.

The chain combines TRBV30 with TRBJ2-2, with no clear D. CDR1 GTSNPN and CDR2 SVGIG come from the germline V gene (reference sequence). The CDR3 contains 17 residues. V lost 1 base, J lost 3 bases, and 18 bases lay in between. CDR3 sequence (DNA): TGTGCCTGGAGTGCAGTCCCGGGCCGAAGACACACCGGGGAGCTGTTTTTT. This sequence encodes CAWSAVPGRRHTGELFF.

This clonotype was seen at least ten times. The gene calls are TRBV30 and TRBJ1-1; tentatively, D is TRBD1 (6 bases). The CDR3 totals 13 residues. V was pared by 3 bases and J by 2 bases, with 10 bases between. CDR1 is GTSNPN, CDR2 SVGIG, per germline (reference sequence). CDR3 region: CAWRWTVNTEAFF. The CDR3 bases are TGTGCCTGGAGGTGGACAGTAAACACTGAAGCTTTCTTT.

This clonotype was seen ten or more times. The chain uses TRBV7-9 and TRBJ2-1; TRBD2 aligns across 7 bases. The germline V gene encodes CDR1 SEHNR and CDR2 FQNEAQ (reference sequence). The CDR3 is made up of 17 amino acids. J was trimmed by 0 bases and V by 0 bases; bases with no gene match: 5. DNA of the CDR3: TGTGCCAGCAGCTTAGCGCAAACTAGCGTCTCCTACAATGAGCAGTTCTTC. Translated: CASSLAQTSVSYNEQFF.

The CDR3, as DNA: TGCAGTGCCGGACAGTTAGGTAGAGATTCACCCCTCCACTTT. This codes for CSAGQLGRDSPLHF. The rearrangement links TRBV20-1 to TRBJ1-6; D possibly corresponds to TRBD1 (6 bases). V was shortened by 6 bases and J by 8 bases, with 17 bases between the two germline ends. Germline V gives CDR1 DFQATT, CDR2 SNEGSKA (reference sequence). The CDR3 sequence is 14 residues long.

This clonotype appeared once. A read error may explain this, as a much larger clone is one base away. The chain employs TRBV7-2 and TRBJ2-7; possibly TRBD2 for D (5 bases). Per germline, CDR1 SGHTA and CDR2 FQGNSA. The CDR3 spans 15 residues. The CDR3 region has the DNA TGTGCCAGCAGCCCTCCCGGGGTTCGCTCCTACGAGAAGTACTTC. Translating gives CASSPPGVRSYEKYF.

The chain links TRBV5-4 to TRBJ2-5, with D possibly called TRBD1 or TRBD2 (5 bases each). V dropped 0 bases and J dropped 12 bases, with 12 bases sitting between them. The length of the CDR3 is 12 residues. Per germline, CDR1 SGHNT and CDR2 YYREEE (reference sequence). CDR3 DNA sequence: TGTGCCAGCAGCTTGGGAGGGGTACAGGAGTACTTC. Protein: CASSLGGVQEYF.